The TCR beta chain under discussion was sequenced for a study of spatial heterogeneity in lung cancer. Documented time point: sample taken at primary tumor resection. TCRdb re-called the 5' RACE reads with MiXCR, one entry per CDR3 protein. The sample has about 100,000 distinct CDR3 sequences, approximately 4.4% seen once; the top ten hold roughly 20%. This clonotype has a count of ten or more. What it binds is unknown. Study-wide results and caveats: Counts that tracked tumor mutation counts were those of expanded intratumoral alpha and beta TCRs.

Germline CDR1 and CDR2: MDHEN and SYDVKM. Trimming took 8 bases from V and 2 from J; bases not matched to a gene: 9. CDR3 length: 14 residues. The receptor was isolated from a male donor with early-stage non-small cell lung cancer. The genes are TRBV28 and TRBJ2-7; 7 bases map to TRBD2. Sequences were derived from lung tumor tissue, sampled at surgery. The CDR3 region is CASSAGLVTYEQYF. For the CDR3, the DNA is TGTGCCAGCTCGGCCGGACTAGTTACCTACGAGCAGTACTTC. The entire variable domain, with the rest obtained from reference TRBV28 and TRBJ2-7, is as follows: DVKVTQSSRYLVKRTGEKVFLECVQDMDHENMFWYRQDPGLGLRLIYFSYDVKMKEKGDIPEGYSVSREKKERFSLILESASTNQTSMYLCASSAGLVTYEQYFGPGTRLTVT.